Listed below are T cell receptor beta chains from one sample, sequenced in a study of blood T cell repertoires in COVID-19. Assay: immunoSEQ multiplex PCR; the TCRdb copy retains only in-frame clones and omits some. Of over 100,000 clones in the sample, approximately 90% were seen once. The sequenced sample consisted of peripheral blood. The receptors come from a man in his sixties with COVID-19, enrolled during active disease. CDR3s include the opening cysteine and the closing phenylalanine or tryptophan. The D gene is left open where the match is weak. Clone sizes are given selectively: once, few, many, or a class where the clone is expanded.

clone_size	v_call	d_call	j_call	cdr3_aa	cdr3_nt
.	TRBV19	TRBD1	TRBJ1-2	CASSFWTGSYGYTF	TGTGCCAGTAGTTTTTGGACAGGGTCTTATGGCTACACCTTC
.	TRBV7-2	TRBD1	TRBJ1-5	CASSQRQGAQPQHF	TGTGCCAGCAGCCAAAGACAGGGGGCTCAGCCCCAGCATTTT
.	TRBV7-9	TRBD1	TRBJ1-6	CASSYGQGGSPLHF	TGTGCCAGCAGCTACGGACAGGGGGGCTCACCCCTCCACTTT
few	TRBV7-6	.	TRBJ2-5	CASSRGGGETQYF	TGTGCCAGCAGCCGAGGGGGGGGCGAGACCCAGTACTTC
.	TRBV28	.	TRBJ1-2	CASSTRQDGYTF	TGTGCCAGCAGTACCCGACAGGATGGCTACACCTTC
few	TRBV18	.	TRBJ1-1	CASSIGVNTEAFF	TGTGCCAGCTCAATAGGGGTAAACACTGAAGCTTTCTTT
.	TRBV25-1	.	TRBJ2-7	CASSEGRSEQYF	TGTGCCAGCAGTGAAGGAAGGAGCGAGCAGTACTTC
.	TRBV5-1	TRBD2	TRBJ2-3	CASSLAGGDTQYF	TGCGCCAGCAGCTTGGCGGGGGGAGATACGCAGTATTTT
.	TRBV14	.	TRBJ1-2	CASSGGDYGYTF	TGTGCCAGTTCGGGGGGTGACTATGGCTACACCTTC
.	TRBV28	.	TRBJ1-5	CASSPSFRGVGEQPQHF	TGTGCCAGCAGTCCATCCTTCCGGGGGGTGGGGGAACAGCCCCAGCATTTT
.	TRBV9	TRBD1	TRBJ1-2	CASSAILGQGAMSYGYTF	TGTGCCAGCAGCGCGATACTGGGACAGGGGGCGATGAGCTATGGCTACACCTTC
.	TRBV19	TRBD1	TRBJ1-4	CASRQGEKLFF	TGTGCCAGCAGACAGGGTGAAAAACTGTTTTTT
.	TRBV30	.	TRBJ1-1	CAWSVRGDTEAFF	TGTGCCTGGAGTGTGCGGGGGGACACTGAAGCTTTCTTT
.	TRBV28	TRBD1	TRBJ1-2	CASSPDRGSGYTF	TGTGCCAGCAGTCCCGACAGGGGCTCTGGCTACACCTTC
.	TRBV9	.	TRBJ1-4	CASSSHRTNEKLFF	TGTGCCAGCAGCTCACACAGAACTAATGAAAAACTGTTTTTT
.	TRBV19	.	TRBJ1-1	CASSIVPGNTEAFF	TGTGCCAGTAGTATAGTACCAGGGAACACTGAAGCTTTCTTT
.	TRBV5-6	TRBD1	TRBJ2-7	CASSLGGGTSYEQYF	TGTGCCAGCAGCTTAGGGGGCGGAACCTCCTACGAGCAGTACTTC
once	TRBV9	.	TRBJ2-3	CASSPNGQQTDTQYF	TGTGCCAGCAGCCCAAATGGGCAGCAGACAGATACGCAGTATTTT
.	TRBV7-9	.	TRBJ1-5	CASSPREQHSNQPQHF	TGTGCCAGCAGCCCGCGGGAGCAGCATAGCAATCAGCCCCAGCATTTT
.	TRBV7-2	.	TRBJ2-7	CASSLGPGDYEQYF	TGTGCCAGCAGCTTAGGGCCAGGTGACTACGAGCAGTACTTC
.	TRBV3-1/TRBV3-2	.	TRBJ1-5	CASSLTCGGGPYQPQHF	TGTGCCAGCAGCCTCACGTGCGGGGGGGGCCCATATCAGCCCCAGCATTTT
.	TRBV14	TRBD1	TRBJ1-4	CASSHSGQGNEKLFF	TGTGCCAGCAGCCACTCGGGACAGGGAAATGAAAAACTGTTTTTT
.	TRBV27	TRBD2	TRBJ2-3	CASSFIAGTDTQYF	TGTGCCAGCAGTTTCATAGCGGGGACAGATACGCAGTATTTT
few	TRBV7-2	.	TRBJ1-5	CASSLADGGPKNQPQHF	TGTGCCAGCAGCTTAGCTGACGGCGGCCCGAAGAATCAGCCCCAGCATTTT
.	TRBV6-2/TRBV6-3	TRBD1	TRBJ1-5	CASSNPGQGPNQPQHF	TGTGCCAGCAGCAATCCCGGACAGGGACCTAATCAGCCCCAGCATTTT
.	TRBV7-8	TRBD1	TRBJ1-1	CASSSGQVTEAFF	TGTGCCAGCAGCTCGGGACAGGTTACCGAAGCTTTCTTT
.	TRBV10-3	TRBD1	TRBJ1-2	CAISHGGTVYGYTF	TGTGCCATCAGCCACGGCGGGACAGTCTATGGCTACACCTTC
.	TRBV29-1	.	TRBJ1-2	CSVEIRRQGYGYTF	TGCAGCGTTGAAATCCGCCGGCAGGGCTATGGCTACACCTTC
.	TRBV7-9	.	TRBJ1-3	CASSLIGGNTIYF	TGTGCCAGCAGCTTAATCGGTGGAAACACCATATATTTT
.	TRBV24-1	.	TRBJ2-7	CATSDLLRSTSPANSPNYEQYF	TGTGCCACCAGTGATTTGCTTCGGAGTACTTCCCCCGCCAACTCGCCGAACTACGAGCAGTACTTC
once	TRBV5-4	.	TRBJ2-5	CASSRMDSRDHQETQYF	TGTGCCAGCAGCCGTATGGACTCAAGGGATCACCAAGAGACCCAGTACTTC
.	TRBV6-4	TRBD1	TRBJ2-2	CASRDRGHSGELFF	TGTGCCAGCCGGGACAGGGGGCATAGCGGGGAGCTGTTTTTT
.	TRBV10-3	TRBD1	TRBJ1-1	CAISDRTGDTEAFF	TGTGCCATCAGTGACAGGACAGGCGACACTGAAGCTTTCTTT
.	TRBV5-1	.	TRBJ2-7	CASSKTGGYEQYF	TGCGCCAGCAGCAAGACAGGAGGCTACGAGCAGTACTTC
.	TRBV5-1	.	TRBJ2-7	CASSSDGNYEQYF	TGCGCCAGCAGCTCCGACGGGAACTACGAGCAGTACTTC
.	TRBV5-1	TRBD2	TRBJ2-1	CASSFPTSESEQFF	TGCGCCAGCAGCTTCCCGACTAGCGAAAGTGAGCAGTTCTTC
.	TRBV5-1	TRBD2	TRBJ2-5	CASNIAGALQETQYF	TGCGCCAGCAACATAGCGGGAGCCCTCCAAGAGACCCAGTACTTC
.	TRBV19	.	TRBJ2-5	CASSSYGGQETQYF	TGTGCCAGTAGTTCTTACGGGGGCCAAGAGACCCAGTACTTC
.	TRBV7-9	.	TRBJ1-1	CASSPVGAGTEAFF	TGTGCCAGCAGCCCGGTGGGGGCCGGCACTGAAGCTTTCTTT
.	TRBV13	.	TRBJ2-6	CASGPGQSSGANVLTF	TGTGCCAGCGGTCCGGGACAAAGCTCTGGGGCCAACGTCCTGACTTTC
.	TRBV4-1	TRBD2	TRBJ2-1	CASSHPSGGSEQFF	TGCGCCAGCAGCCATCCTAGCGGGGGCAGTGAGCAGTTCTTC
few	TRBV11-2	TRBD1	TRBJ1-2	CASSIGQVVTGYGYTF	TGTGCCAGCAGCATCGGACAGGTGGTTACGGGCTATGGCTACACCTTC
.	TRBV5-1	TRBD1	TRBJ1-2	CASSVLGQNYGYTF	TGCGCCAGCAGCGTCCTGGGACAGAACTATGGCTACACCTTC
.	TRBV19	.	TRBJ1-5	CASSISISNQPQHF	TGTGCCAGTAGTATAAGCATTAGCAATCAGCCCCAGCATTTT
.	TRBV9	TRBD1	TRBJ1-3	CASSPTGAPGNTIYF	TGTGCCAGCAGCCCGACAGGGGCGCCGGGAAACACCATATATTTT
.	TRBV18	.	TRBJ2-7	CASSPNNYEQYF	TGTGCCAGCTCACCCAACAATTACGAGCAGTACTTC
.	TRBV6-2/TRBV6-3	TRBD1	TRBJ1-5	CASSYIGRGRNQPQHF	TGTGCCAGCAGTTACATCGGGAGGGGGCGAAACCAGCCCCAGCATTTT
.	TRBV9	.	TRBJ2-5	CASSVLGEETQYF	TGTGCCAGCAGCGTTCTAGGAGAAGAGACCCAGTACTTC
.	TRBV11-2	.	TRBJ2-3	CASSLAGQGRDTQYF	TGTGCCAGCAGCCTAGCGGGACAGGGGAGGGATACGCAGTATTTT
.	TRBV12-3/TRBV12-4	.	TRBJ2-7	CASSVTGDWQYF	TGTGCCAGCAGTGTAACAGGGGACTGGCAGTACTTC
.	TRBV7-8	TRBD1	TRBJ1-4	CASSRDRDNEKLFF	TGTGCCAGCAGTCGGGACAGGGATAATGAAAAACTGTTTTTT
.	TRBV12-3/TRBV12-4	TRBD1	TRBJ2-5	CASSAGTAETQYF	TGTGCCAGCAGTGCAGGGACAGCTGAGACCCAGTACTTC
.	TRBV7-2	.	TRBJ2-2	CASSLKGSGELFF	TGTGCCAGCAGCTTAAAGGGGTCCGGGGAGCTGTTTTTT
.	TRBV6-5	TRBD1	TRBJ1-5	CASSSRQGFNQPQHF	TGTGCCAGCAGTTCCCGACAGGGGTTCAATCAGCCCCAGCATTTT
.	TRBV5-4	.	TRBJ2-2	CASSFRAAGTGELFF	TGTGCCAGCAGCTTTCGGGCAGCGGGCACCGGGGAGCTGTTTTTT
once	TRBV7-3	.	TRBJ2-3	CASRIGISSTDTQYF	TGTGCCAGCAGAATCGGGATTTCTAGCACAGATACGCAGTATTTT
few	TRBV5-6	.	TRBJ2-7	CASSLYSLIRVYEQYF	TGTGCCAGCAGCTTGTACTCGCTAATCCGTGTCTACGAGCAGTACTTC
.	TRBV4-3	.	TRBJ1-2	CASSEFFNYGYTF	TGCGCCAGCAGCGAGTTTTTTAACTATGGCTACACCTTC
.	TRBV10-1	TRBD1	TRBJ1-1	CASSGQGRTEAFF	TGCGCCAGCAGTGGACAGGGGAGGACTGAAGCTTTCTTT
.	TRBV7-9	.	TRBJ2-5	CASSLGGVETQYF	TGTGCCAGCAGCTTAGGGGGGGTGGAGACCCAGTACTTC